This T cell receptor beta chain came from a study of glioma-infiltrating T cells after dendritic cell vaccination. About the research overall: Patients received autologous tumor lysate-pulsed dendritic cell vaccination between about 2002 and 2013.

The time point: after dendritic cell vaccination, including at tumor progression/relapse. Before vaccination, two weeks after the third vaccination, and at progression, PBMC were collected. TCRdb's copy holds only in-frame clones and misses some; the assay was immunoSEQ multiplex PCR. Of about 94,000 clones detected, around 80% appear once; the ten largest clones hold about 5%. Germline loops: CDR1 SGHRS, CDR2 YFSETQ. The CDR3 has 15 amino acids. Between the trimmed V and J ends, which lost 0 bases and 4 bases, there was a span of 8 bases. The chain uses TRBV5-1 and TRBJ2-6; D unclear. Sample: blood, taken after dendritic cell vaccination. The clonotype originates from a human donor with glioblastoma. CDR3: CASSLGRGGANVLTF. CDR3 coding DNA: TGCGCCAGCAGCTTGGGGAGAGGCGGGGCCAACGTCCTGACTTTC.